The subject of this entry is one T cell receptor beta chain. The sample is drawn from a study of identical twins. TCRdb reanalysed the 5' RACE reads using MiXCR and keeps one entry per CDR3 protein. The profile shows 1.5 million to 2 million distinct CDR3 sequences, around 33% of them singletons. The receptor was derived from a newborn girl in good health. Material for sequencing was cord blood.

CDR3 bases: TGTGCCAGCAGCTTTTCAGGGGGAGGGTACACTGAAGCTTTCTTT. Translating gives CASSFSGGGYTEAFF. This chain joins TRBV7-9 and TRBJ1-1, with 7 bases identical to TRBD1. V lost 3 bases, J lost 3 bases, and 7 bases stayed unmatched. Germline V lookup: CDR1 SEHNR, CDR2 FQNEAQ (reference sequence). The CDR3 extends over 15 amino acids.